Detailed here is one TCR beta chain. This clone's antigen is unknown. It has no much larger one-base neighbor in the sample; base qualities were not kept. TCRbeta CDR3 regions were amplified from genomic DNA by means of the immunoSEQ Assay, a bias-controlled multiplex PCR. The paper's processing steps were these. Nucleated cell counts per sample were estimated from amplification of reference gene primers within the assay. Sequence reads were collapsed and filtered to measure the absolute abundance of every unique TCRbeta CDR3 rearrangement. For each sample, productive Simpson clonality was calculated as the square root of Simpson's diversity index across productive rearrangements. Drawn from immuneACCESS, this table holds only the in-frame rearrangements with V and J called that TCRdb kept. Clones are partly lost; checked studies trace under half to an unresolved V gene and leave the rest unexplained. V and J calls and clone size are given by that table; D and trimming were obtained from the DNA. The sample records about 250,000 clones, approximately 89% of which are singletons. Jointly, the top ten make up 2.5% to 4% of the sample.

In the prospective study, participants were roughly 18 to 89 years old, resided in under 30 geographic areas of the United States, and were enrolled through a virtual design. In the prospective study, cohorts were assigned on the basis of participant-reported clinical history obtained from a screening survey and a study questionnaire. Exposed participants had been in contact with someone with a PCR-confirmed or clinician-diagnosed COVID-19 case within 2 weeks of study entry. Each participant in the prospective study had whole blood, serum and a nasopharyngeal or oropharyngeal swab collected by mobile phlebotomists. Additional blood draws and questionnaires over an approximately two-month period could optionally be provided by prospective study participants. Before DNA extraction, blood samples from the prospective study were shipped at room temperature or frozen. Inclusive of the bounding cysteine and phenylalanine, the CDR3 is 14 residues long. Of the read, only the CDR3 DNA is kept; its 42 bases are in frame from base 1. From the germline V gene, CDR1 is ENHRY and CDR2 is SYGVKD. V is clipped by 2 bases and J by 1 base, and the sequence between their germline boundaries is 6 bases long.

The data are from a study of blood T cell repertoires in COVID-19 (dated by TCRdb to the early 2020s). In the study overall: Samples covering the acute and convalescent phases of COVID-19 were provided by collaborators in the United States, Italy and Spain. The material from the prospective study consisted of cDNA or gDNA derived from T cells, B-cell-depleted T cells, or PBMCs. The dataset comprised deeply sampled blood TCRbeta repertoires from subjects exposed to, actively infected with, or recovered from COVID-19. The repertoires were released in a freely available public database meant as a resource for research on the immune response to SARS-CoV-2. The samples were drawn from two sources: the first 160 participants of the ongoing ImmuneRACE study, and fewer than 1,500 subjects contributed by 6 global collaborators. A de-identified subject ID, COVID-19 status, age in years and sex were almost always included in the sample metadata. Where HLA class I and class II types were available, the types were taken from metadata supplied by the sample provider, not from assay-based typing. The investigation overall reported the following: Clinical and demographic metadata were provided uncurated, with the amount varying by source and participant.

Here the chain combines TRBV10-3 and TRBJ1-5; matching of 5 bases hints at TRBD1 as the D gene. The sequenced sample consisted of PBMCs or T cells enriched from blood (not recorded which). This clonotype was sampled from a woman aged 40 to 50 who had been exposed to COVID-19. The CDR3 protein sequence reads: CAISEGGSNQPQHF. The DNA sequence is as follows: TGTGCCATCAGTGAGGGGGGGAGCAATCAGCCCCAGCATTTT.